This TCR beta chain was captured by sequencing in a study of vaccination and CD4 T cells after COVID-19. CDR1 is SQVTM, CDR2 ANQGSEA, per germline. J was trimmed by 8 bases and V by 7 bases; bases with no gene match: 14. CDR3 length: 14 amino acids. Findings and limits, study-wide: Spike mono-reactivity applied to 304 of 307 vaccine-specific clones detected in convalescent patients.

Treatment indicated: approximately 11-day PBMC culture with coronavirus spike peptide pools or control peptides (ViraFEST assay). The culture of a few million PBMCs per well included 8.5 to 10 IU/ml IL-2 and around 11 ug/ml peptide pools. Sequencing of the DNA from cultured CD4+ T cells was carried out with the Oncomine TCR Beta short-read assay. One entry per CDR3 protein, called by TCRdb with MiXCR from the PCR reads. This table holds roughly 20,000 distinct CDR3 sequences, roughly 31% found once. This clonotype turned up a few times. Its antigen is undetermined. The sequenced sample was cultured CD4+ T cells from blood. The J gene is TRBJ1-2, the V gene TRBV29-1, with 9 bases lining up with TRBD1. This clonotype originated in a human donor with COVID-19. The CDR3, as DNA: TGCAGCGCCTTGGGTGGGGGACAGGGTTCCGGCTACACCTTC. This sequence encodes CSALGGGQGSGYTF.